The clone carrying this T cell receptor (beta chain) has only one observation. What it binds is unknown. Sequencing was performed with immunoSEQ multiplex PCR; in TCRdb, only in-frame clones are kept and a portion is missing. The sample records approximately 25,000 clones, more than 90% being singletons. This sample is drawn from a study of T cell clonotyping in hematopoietic cell transplantation. Germline V gives CDR1 SGHVS, CDR2 FQNEAQ. V lost 3 bases, J lost 8 bases, and 13 bases lay in between. The CDR3 has 13 amino acids. Overall study findings and caveats: After transplant, recipient diversity fell while pathologically expanded clonotypes grew through day 180. Higher Inverse Simpson Index values in graft donor and pretransplant recipient predicted broader posttransplant TCR diversity. At the given depth, recipient repertoires were over 95% de novo clonotypes.

The TCR was taken from a man aged 45-60 years in good health. Some clones in this sample may be carry-over from other donors' samples. The sequenced sample was peripheral blood mononuclear cells. The rearrangement links TRBV7-8 to TRBJ1-2; maybe TRBD1 (6 bases). CDR3 loop: CASSFSGGFGYTF. The CDR3 DNA follows: TGTGCCAGCAGCTTTTCGGGGGGCTTCGGCTACACCTTC.